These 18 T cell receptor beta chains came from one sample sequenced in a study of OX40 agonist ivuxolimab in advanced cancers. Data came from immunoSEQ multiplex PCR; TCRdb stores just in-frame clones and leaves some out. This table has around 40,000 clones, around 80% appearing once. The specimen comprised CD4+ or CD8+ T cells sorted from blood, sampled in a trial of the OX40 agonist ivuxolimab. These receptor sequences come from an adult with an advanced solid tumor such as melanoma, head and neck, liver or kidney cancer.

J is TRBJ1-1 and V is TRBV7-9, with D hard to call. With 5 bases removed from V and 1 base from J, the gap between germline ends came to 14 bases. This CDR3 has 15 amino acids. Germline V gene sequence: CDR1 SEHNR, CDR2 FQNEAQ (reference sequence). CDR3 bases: TGTGCCAGCAGCACGACAATTCCAGAGAACACTGAAGCTTTCTTT. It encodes CASSTTIPENTEAFF.

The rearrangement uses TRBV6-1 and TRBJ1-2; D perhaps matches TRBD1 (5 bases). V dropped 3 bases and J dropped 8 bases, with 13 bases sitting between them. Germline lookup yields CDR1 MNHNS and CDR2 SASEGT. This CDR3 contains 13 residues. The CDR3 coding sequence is TGTGCCAGCAGTGAGGGGCGGAACCGAGGCTACACCTTC. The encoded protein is CASSEGRNRGYTF.

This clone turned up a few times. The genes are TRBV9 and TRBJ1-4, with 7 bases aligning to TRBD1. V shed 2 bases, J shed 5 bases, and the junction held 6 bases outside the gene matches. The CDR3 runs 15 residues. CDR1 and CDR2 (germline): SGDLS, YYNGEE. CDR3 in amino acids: CASSVRQGGNEKLFF. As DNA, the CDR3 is TGTGCCAGCAGCGTCAGACAGGGAGGCAATGAAAAACTGTTTTTT.

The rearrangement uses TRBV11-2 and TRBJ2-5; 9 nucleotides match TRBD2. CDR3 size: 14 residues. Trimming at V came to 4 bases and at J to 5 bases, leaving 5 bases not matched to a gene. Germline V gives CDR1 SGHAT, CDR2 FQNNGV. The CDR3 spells CASSYSGSGETQYF. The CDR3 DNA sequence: TGTGCCAGCAGCTATAGCGGGAGTGGTGAGACCCAGTACTTC.

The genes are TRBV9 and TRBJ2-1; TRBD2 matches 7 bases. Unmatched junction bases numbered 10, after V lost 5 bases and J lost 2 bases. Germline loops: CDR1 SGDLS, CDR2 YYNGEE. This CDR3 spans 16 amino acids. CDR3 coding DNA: TGTGCCAGCAGTGACCCAAGGGCGGGAGCCTACAATGAGCAGTTCTTC. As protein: CASSDPRAGAYNEQFF.

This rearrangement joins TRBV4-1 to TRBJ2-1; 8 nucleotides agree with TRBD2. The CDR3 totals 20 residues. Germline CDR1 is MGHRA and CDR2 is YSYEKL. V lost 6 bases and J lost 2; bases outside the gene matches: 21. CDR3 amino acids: CASSLGKGNQAGVAYNEQFF. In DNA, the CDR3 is TGCGCCAGCAGTCTTGGAAAAGGGAATCAAGCGGGAGTCGCCTACAATGAGCAGTTCTTC.

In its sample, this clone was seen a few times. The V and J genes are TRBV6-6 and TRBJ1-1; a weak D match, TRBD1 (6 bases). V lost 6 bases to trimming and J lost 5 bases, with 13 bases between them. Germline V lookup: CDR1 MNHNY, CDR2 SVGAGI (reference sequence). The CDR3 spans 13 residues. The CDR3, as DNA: TGTGCCAGCAGCACCGACAGGTATACTGAAGCTTTCTTT. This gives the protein CASSTDRYTEAFF.

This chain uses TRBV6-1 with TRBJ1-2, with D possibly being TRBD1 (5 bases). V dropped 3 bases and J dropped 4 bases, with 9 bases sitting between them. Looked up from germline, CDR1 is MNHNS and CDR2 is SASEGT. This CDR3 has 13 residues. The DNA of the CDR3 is TGTGCCAGCAGTGACAGGGAAGGCTATGGCTACACCTTC. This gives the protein CASSDREGYGYTF.

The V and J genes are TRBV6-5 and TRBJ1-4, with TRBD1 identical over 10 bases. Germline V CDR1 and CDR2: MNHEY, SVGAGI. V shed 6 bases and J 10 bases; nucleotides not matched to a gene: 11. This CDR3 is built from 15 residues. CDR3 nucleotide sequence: TGTGCCAGCAGCCCCAGCGACAGGGGGCTTGGAAAACTGTTTTTT. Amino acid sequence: CASSPSDRGLGKLFF.

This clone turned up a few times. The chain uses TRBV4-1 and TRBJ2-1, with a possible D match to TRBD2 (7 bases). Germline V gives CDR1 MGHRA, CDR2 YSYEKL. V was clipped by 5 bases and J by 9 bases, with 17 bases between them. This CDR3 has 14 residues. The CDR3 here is CASSFKGGAGEQFF. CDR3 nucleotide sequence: TGCGCCAGCAGCTTTAAGGGGGGGGCGGGTGAGCAGTTCTTC.

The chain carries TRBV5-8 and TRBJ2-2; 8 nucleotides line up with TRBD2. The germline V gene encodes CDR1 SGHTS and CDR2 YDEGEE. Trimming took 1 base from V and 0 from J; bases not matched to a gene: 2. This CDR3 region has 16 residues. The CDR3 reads CASSLRSGANTGELFF. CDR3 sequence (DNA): TGTGCCAGCAGCTTGCGTAGCGGGGCGAACACCGGGGAGCTGTTTTTT. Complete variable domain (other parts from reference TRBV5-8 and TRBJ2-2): EAGVTQSPTHLIKTRGQQATLRCSPISGHTSVYWYQQALGLGLQFLLWYDEGEERNRGNFPPRFSGRQFPNYSSELNVNALELEDSALYLCASSLRSGANTGELFFGEGSRLTVL.

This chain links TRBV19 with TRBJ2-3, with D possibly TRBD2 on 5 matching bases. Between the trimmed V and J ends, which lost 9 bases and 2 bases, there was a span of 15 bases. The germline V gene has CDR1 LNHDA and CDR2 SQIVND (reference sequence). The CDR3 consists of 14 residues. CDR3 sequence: CASGLLYTTDTQYF. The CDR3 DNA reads TGTGCCAGCGGACTCCTCTACACCACAGATACGCAGTATTTT.

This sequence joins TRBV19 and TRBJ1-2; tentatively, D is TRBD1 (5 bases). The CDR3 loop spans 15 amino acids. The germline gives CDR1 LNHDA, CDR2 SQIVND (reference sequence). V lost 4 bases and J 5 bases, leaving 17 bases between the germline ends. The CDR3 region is CASSTGRGLGYGYTF. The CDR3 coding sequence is TGTGCCAGTAGTACGGGTAGGGGTCTGGGTTATGGCTACACCTTC.

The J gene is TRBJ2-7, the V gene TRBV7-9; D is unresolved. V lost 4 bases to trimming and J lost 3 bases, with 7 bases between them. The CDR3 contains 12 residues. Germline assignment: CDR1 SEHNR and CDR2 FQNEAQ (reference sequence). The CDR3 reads CASSSHHYEQYF. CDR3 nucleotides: TGTGCCAGCAGCTCACACCACTACGAGCAGTACTTC.

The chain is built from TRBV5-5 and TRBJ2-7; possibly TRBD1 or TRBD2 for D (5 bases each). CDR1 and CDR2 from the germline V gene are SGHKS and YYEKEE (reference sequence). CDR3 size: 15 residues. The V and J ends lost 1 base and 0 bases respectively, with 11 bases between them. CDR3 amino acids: CASSLISGSSYEQYF. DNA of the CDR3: TGTGCCAGCAGCTTGATCTCAGGGAGCTCCTACGAGCAGTACTTC.

Here the CDR3 reads CASSPGDASTDTQYF. The DNA of the CDR3 is TGTGCCAGTAGTCCCGGCGATGCTAGCACAGATACGCAGTATTTT. J is TRBJ2-3 and V is TRBV19; D not certain. The CDR3 is made up of 15 amino acids. Deletions cut 5 bases from V and 0 bases from J, with 12 bases between. Germline V CDR1 and CDR2: LNHDA, SQIVND (reference sequence).

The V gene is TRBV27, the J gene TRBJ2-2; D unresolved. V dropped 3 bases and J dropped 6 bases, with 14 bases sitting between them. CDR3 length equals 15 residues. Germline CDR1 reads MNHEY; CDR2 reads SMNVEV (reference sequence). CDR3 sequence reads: CASSFSKGRAGELFF. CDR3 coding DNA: TGTGCCAGCAGTTTTTCGAAGGGTCGGGCCGGGGAGCTGTTTTTT.

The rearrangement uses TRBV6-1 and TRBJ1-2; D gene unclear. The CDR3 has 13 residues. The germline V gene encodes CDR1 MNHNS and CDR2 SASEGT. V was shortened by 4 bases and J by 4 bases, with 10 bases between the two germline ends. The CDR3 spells CASSGNVFYGYTF. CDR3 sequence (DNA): TGTGCCAGCAGTGGTAACGTGTTCTATGGCTACACCTTC.